This is a list of T cell receptor beta chains from one sample in a study of radiation and T cells in renal cell carcinoma. Sequencing used immunoSEQ multiplex PCR; TCRdb keeps in-frame clones, though not all of them. The data show about 130,000 clones, around 81% seen once. This material consisted of blood, taken from a patient whose treatment included radiotherapy and nephrectomy. The receptors stem from a man between 45 and 60 years old with renal cell carcinoma. The conserved cysteine and the conserved F or W are not part of the CDR3 here. D genes are given only for firm matches. Where a row states a size, it is once, few, many or the class of an expanded clone; other rows omit it.

13,-,TRBJ2-1,-,TRBV5-1,ASSSLQGTDNEQF
11,-,TRBJ1-2,TRBD1,TRBV29-1,SVDLGQGIGYT
12,-,TRBJ1-6,TRBD1,TRBV10-3,AIRTGTEGSPLH
12,-,TRBJ1-1,-,TRBV5-4,ASSLRDFGPEAF
10,once,TRBJ2-1,-,TRBV19,ASSIQGVEQF
13,few,TRBJ2-1,TRBD2,TRBV27,ASSLFASGSYEQF
11,-,TRBJ2-7,-,TRBV19,ASSSGQTYEQY
13,-,TRBJ2-3,TRBD2,TRBV2,ASSPSGGSADTQY
12,-,TRBJ1-6,-,TRBV11-3,ASSPSSYNSPLH
14,-,TRBJ1-4,-,TRBV7-9,ASSSSNRQPNEKLF
11,-,TRBJ2-6,-,TRBV29-1,SVVYSGANVLT
13,medium-sized,TRBJ1-4,TRBD1,TRBV15,ATSLIGTENEKLF
12,once,TRBJ2-5,TRBD1,TRBV13,ASSAGQGPETQY
13,few,TRBJ1-5,-,TRBV19,ASRPLSGINQPQH
14,few,TRBJ1-5,TRBD1,TRBV18,ASSPFRTGGNQPQH
14,-,TRBJ2-1,TRBD2,TRBV9,ASSPDPTSGRGEQF
14,once,TRBJ2-1,-,TRBV18,ASSPLSGGTYNEQF
10,-,TRBJ2-7,-,TRBV10-3,ATSGLSYEQY
11,-,TRBJ2-5,-,TRBV9,ASSLSSQGTQY
13,-,TRBJ2-1,-,TRBV6-6,ASSQSSLNYNEQF
15,few,TRBJ2-1,-,TRBV19,ASSPPSGRHIFNEQF